Listed below are T cell receptor beta chains from one sample, sequenced in a study of blood T cell repertoires in COVID-19. Profiling relied on immunoSEQ multiplex PCR, and the TCRdb table lists in-frame clones only, not all of them. The table includes under 500,000 clones, 87% detected once. Sequencing was carried out using PBMCs or T cells enriched from blood (not recorded which). The origin of the receptors is a woman aged 18 to 35 with acute COVID-19. CDR3s include the opening cysteine and the closing phenylalanine or tryptophan. A D gene is named only where the DNA matches it firmly. Some rows mark clone size as missing; the rest say once, few, many or name a class of expanded clone.

size	V	D	J	DNA	CDR3
few	TRBV2	TRBD1	TRBJ1-2	TGTGCCAGCAGGCCGACAGGGAGGTATGGCTACACCTTC	CASRPTGRYGYTF
-	TRBV9	TRBD1	TRBJ1-6	TGTGCCAGCAGTAAGGGACAGGGGGTGGGATCACCCCTCCACTTT	CASSKGQGVGSPLHF
once	TRBV11-3	-	TRBJ2-1	TGTGCCAGTCAAGGAACGTCGGGATACAATGAGCAGTTCTTC	CASQGTSGYNEQFF
-	TRBV27	-	TRBJ2-7	TGTGCCAGCAGTTCCGGAGGGAGAAAATCCTACGAGCAGTACTTC	CASSSGGRKSYEQYF
-	TRBV5-1	TRBD2	TRBJ2-7	TGCGCCAGCAGCCCGGGGACTAGCGGTACTTACGAGCAGTACTTC	CASSPGTSGTYEQYF
once	TRBV28	TRBD2	TRBJ2-7	TGTGCCAGCAGTTTGAGGACTAGCGGGAGATCCTACGAGCAGTACTTC	CASSLRTSGRSYEQYF
-	TRBV28	-	TRBJ2-7	TGTGCCAGCAGTTTACCACAGAACTACGAGCAGTACTTC	CASSLPQNYEQYF
once	TRBV18	TRBD2	TRBJ2-3	TGTGCCAGCTCACCCGGGACTACCCACACAGATACGCAGTATTTT	CASSPGTTHTDTQYF
-	TRBV5-4	TRBD1	TRBJ1-1	TGTGCCAGCAGGGACGGACAGGGAAGGAACACTGAAGCTTTCTTT	CASRDGQGRNTEAFF
-	TRBV7-8	TRBD2	TRBJ2-7	TGTGCCAGCAGCTTAACCGGGAGGATCTACGAGCAGTACTTC	CASSLTGRIYEQYF
-	TRBV4-1	-	TRBJ2-7	TGCGCCAGCAGCATCGAACCGAGCTCCTACGAGCAGTACTTC	CASSIEPSSYEQYF
once	TRBV9	-	TRBJ1-2	TGTGCCAGCAGCGGACTGAGGCGGTCTCAGCGACTCACTAACTATGGCTACACCTTC	CASSGLRRSQRLTNYGYTF
-	TRBV29-1	TRBD1	TRBJ1-4	TGCAGCGCCACTCGGGGACAGAATGAAAAACTGTTTTTT	CSATRGQNEKLFF
-	TRBV30	-	TRBJ1-6	TGTGCCTGGTGTCCAGATTATAATTCACCCCTCCACTTT	CAWCPDYNSPLHF
-	TRBV19	TRBD2	TRBJ2-5	TGTGCCAGTAGTTCAAAGGGACTAGCATCGGAGACCCAGTACTTC	CASSSKGLASETQYF
-	TRBV3-1/TRBV3-2	-	TRBJ1-1	TGTGCCAGCAGCTTAAGCGGGGAGAGCAAACCTTTCTTT	CASSLSGESKPFF
-	TRBV12-5	-	TRBJ2-5	TGTGCTAGTGGTTTGCGGTATCTAGGGGGGGCGGGTGAGACCCAGTACTTC	CASGLRYLGGAGETQYF
-	TRBV27	-	TRBJ2-7	TGTGCCAGCAGTTTAACCCAAGAGAACAGGTTACGGGCCTACGAGCAGTACTTC	CASSLTQENRLRAYEQYF
-	TRBV7-2	-	TRBJ1-5	TGTGCCAGCAGCTTAGCGTTATACAATCAGCCCCAGCATTTT	CASSLALYNQPQHF
-	TRBV28	TRBD2	TRBJ2-1	TGTGCCACCCTACTAGCGGGAGGGAGCAATGAGCAGTTCTTC	CATLLAGGSNEQFF